The 32 T cell receptor beta chains reported below all come from one sample, sequenced in a study of vaccination and CD4 T cells after COVID-19. Antigens for these TCRs are unknown. Cultured CD4+ T-cell DNA underwent Oncomine TCR Beta short-read sequencing. TCRdb re-called the PCR reads with MiXCR, one entry per CDR3 protein. The sample records thousands of distinct CDR3 sequences, under 30% being singletons. Treatment meaning: approximately 9-day PBMC culture with coronavirus spike peptide pools or control peptides (ViraFEST assay). Gathered ahead of the COVID-19 pandemic (2011-2018) were the CD4+ T cells of the unexposed donor. The sequenced sample consisted of CD4+ T cells from blood, cultured in vitro. These receptors came from a human donor in good health.

The chain links TRBV5-1 to TRBJ2-1; possible D gene TRBD1, 6 bases. Germline assignment: CDR1 SGHRS and CDR2 YFSETQ. The CDR3 has 14 residues. The V and J ends lost 4 bases and 2 bases respectively, with 10 bases between them. The CDR3 nucleotides are TGCGCCAGCAGCCCGGGACAAACCTACAATGAGCAGTTCTTC. Translated, it gives CASSPGQTYNEQFF.

This clonotype was recorded a few times. The rearrangement links TRBV3-1 to TRBJ1-6; TRBD1 matches 7 bases. This CDR3 has 15 residues. Trimming took 7 bases from V and 9 from J; bases not matched to a gene: 12. Germline V gene lookup returns CDR1 LGHDT and CDR2 YNNKEL (reference sequence). The CDR3 coding sequence is TGTGCCAGCACCAGGACAGGTCCGGGGAGTTCACCCCTCCACTTT. Its protein is CASTRTGPGSSPLHF.

This clonotype was counted only a few times. The gene calls are TRBV6-1 and TRBJ1-6; D is possibly TRBD1 (6 bases). The CDR3 length is 17 residues. The germline gives CDR1 MNHNS, CDR2 SASEGT. Trimming stripped 5 bases from V and 4 bases from J, with 18 bases between. This chain's CDR3 is CASSPAARGLYNSPLHF. The CDR3 DNA follows: TGTGCCAGCAGTCCGGCGGCCCGGGGGCTATATAATTCACCCCTCCACTTT.

The CDR3 region is CASSRGTGQPQHF. The CDR3 DNA reads TGTGCCAGCAGTCGGGGAACCGGTCAGCCCCAGCATTTT. V and J are TRBV12-3 or TRBV12-4 and TRBJ1-5; D unclear. V was trimmed by 5 bases and J by 6 bases, leaving 11 bases between them. The CDR3 spans 13 residues.

This sequence joins TRBV9 and TRBJ1-6; possibly TRBD1 for D (5 bases). CDR3 length equals 15 residues. The V gene's germline CDR1 is SGDLS and CDR2 YYNGEE. V lost 3 bases and J 8 bases, leaving 15 bases between the germline ends. Here the CDR3 reads CASSALAGLDSPLHF. As DNA, the CDR3 is TGTGCCAGCAGCGCACTAGCAGGGCTTGATTCACCCCTCCACTTT. Based on the CDR3 plus reference TRBV9 and TRBJ1-6, the full variable domain is DSGVTQTPKHLITATGQRVTLRCSPRSGDLSVYWYQQSLDQGLQFLIQYYNGEERAKGNILERFSAQQFPDLHSELNLSSLELGDSALYFCASSALAGLDSPLHFGNGTRLTVT.

This rearrangement joins TRBV4-2 to TRBJ1-1; TRBD1 is a possible D gene (5 bases). The CDR3 is made up of 12 amino acids. Germline loops: CDR1 LGHNA, CDR2 YNFKEQ. The V and J ends lost 6 bases and 6 bases respectively, with 11 bases between them. Here the CDR3 DNA reads TGTGCCAGCAGTCTCCAGGGATCTGAAGCTTTCTTT. It is translated as CASSLQGSEAFF.

The chain uses TRBV6-1 and TRBJ2-3; D may be TRBD1 (6 bases). In germline, CDR1 is MNHNS, CDR2 SASEGT. Trimming removed 7 bases from V and 2 bases from J, with 16 bases in between. The CDR3 totals 15 residues. The CDR3 here is CASNRAWGHTDTQYF. In nucleotides, the CDR3 is TGTGCCAGCAACAGGGCCTGGGGCCACACAGATACGCAGTATTTT.

The sample holds a few counts of this clonotype. V gene TRBV11-1 combines with J gene TRBJ1-2, with a weak D call TRBD1 (5 bases). Deletions cut 6 bases from V and 3 bases from J, with 14 bases between. Germline V gene data show CDR1 as SGHAT and CDR2 as FQDESV (reference sequence). The CDR3 contains 14 residues. The DNA of the CDR3 is TGTGCCAGCAGACCCGGGGGGGATGACTATGGCTACACCTTC. The encoded protein is CASRPGGDDYGYTF.

A few counts support this clonotype. The genes are TRBV6-1 and TRBJ2-2; a possible D gene is TRBD2 (6 bases). V was shortened by 6 bases and J by 11 bases, with 10 bases between the two germline ends. This CDR3 is 11 amino acids long. Germline V gene data show CDR1 as MNHNS and CDR2 as SASEGT. The CDR3 spells CASREEGELFF. The CDR3 nucleotides are TGTGCCAGCAGAGAGGAGGGAGAGCTGTTTTTT.

V gene TRBV2 combines with J gene TRBJ1-1, with 11 bases fitting TRBD1. From germline, CDR1 is SNHLY and CDR2 FYNNEI. The CDR3 runs to 13 residues. The ends lost 7 bases at V and 3 bases at J; junction bases unmatched: 1. CDR3 residues: CASMGQGDTEAFF. DNA for the CDR3: TGTGCCAGCATGGGACAGGGGGACACTGAAGCTTTCTTT.

This clonotype is medium-sized in the sample. The chain has TRBV20-1 and TRBJ2-3; tentatively, D is TRBD1 or TRBD2 (5 bases each). V was trimmed by 5 bases and J by 1 base, leaving 13 bases between them. CDR3 length equals 14 residues. Germline CDR1 reads DFQATT; CDR2 reads SNEGSKA (reference sequence). CDR3 in amino acids: CSAWDPRRTDTQYF. The CDR3 nucleotides are TGCAGTGCTTGGGACCCGAGACGCACAGATACGCAGTATTTT.

The V and J genes are TRBV9 and TRBJ1-2; no reliable D call. Germline V gives CDR1 SGDLS, CDR2 YYNGEE. The CDR3 runs to 14 residues. V was shortened by 0 bases and J by 3 bases, with 9 bases between the two germline ends. The CDR3 sequence is CASSVASQDYGYTF. Here the CDR3 DNA reads TGTGCCAGCAGCGTAGCGTCCCAGGACTATGGCTACACCTTC.

This chain joins TRBV6-5 and TRBJ1-2; no clear D gene. Per the germline V gene, CDR1 is MNHEY and CDR2 is SVGAGI. V was clipped by 2 bases and J by 3 bases, with 19 bases between them. CDR3 length: 17 residues. The DNA for the CDR3 is TGTGCCAGCAGTTACGGTCCCCCCTTGGGCTCCTACTATGGCTACACCTTC. Encoded protein: CASSYGPPLGSYYGYTF.

This clonotype was observed a handful of times. The chain uses TRBV20-1 and TRBJ2-1; no clear D. The CDR3 covers 15 residues. V was pared by 3 bases and J by 6 bases, with 18 bases between. Per germline, CDR1 DFQATT and CDR2 SNEGSKA (reference sequence). For the CDR3, the DNA is TGCAGTGCTAGCCGGGCAGCCGGATTGGGCAATGAGCAGTTCTTC. This encodes CSASRAAGLGNEQFF.

The rearrangement links TRBV11-2 to TRBJ1-1; D not certain. CDR1 SGHAT and CDR2 FQNNGV come from the germline V gene. Trimming shortened V by 0 bases and J by 4 bases, and 9 bases separated the two germline ends. The CDR3 covers 14 residues. The CDR3 coding sequence is TGTGCCAGCAGCTTAGATAGGTGGACCACTGAAGCTTTCTTT. It translates to CASSLDRWTTEAFF.

The chain carries TRBV30 and TRBJ1-2; 11 bases are shared with TRBD1. V was pared by 3 bases and J by 7 bases, with 7 bases of the junction left unmatched. The CDR3 runs to 14 residues. Germline V CDR1 and CDR2: GTSNPN, SVGIG (reference sequence). CDR3 region: CAWRTPGTGGGYTF. In DNA form, the CDR3 reads TGTGCCTGGAGGACACCCGGGACAGGGGGTGGCTACACCTTC.

This clonotype is deemed medium-sized. The V gene is TRBV19, the J gene TRBJ2-3; 11 nucleotides align to TRBD2. Germline values: CDR1 LNHDA, CDR2 SQIVND (reference sequence). V was pared by 5 bases and J by 8 bases, with 9 bases of the junction left unmatched. The CDR3 length is 15 residues. CDR3 loop: CASSPGLAGTSTQYF. CDR3 nucleotides: TGTGCCAGTAGTCCCGGACTAGCGGGTACCAGTACGCAGTATTTT.

This clonotype was counted a few times. The chain is built from TRBV6-2 or TRBV6-3 and TRBJ2-3; D remains ambiguous. This CDR3 has 15 residues. Trimming left V 0 bases short and J 2 bases short, with 9 bases between. The germline gives CDR1 MNHEY, CDR2 SVGEGT. The CDR3 DNA reads as TGTGCCAGCAGTTACTCGACACATTTCACAGATACGCAGTATTTT. It yields the protein CASSYSTHFTDTQYF.

This clonotype ranks as medium-sized (0.01 to 0.1%). The chain joins TRBV27 to TRBJ1-1, with D possibly matching TRBD1 (5 bases). The CDR3 length is 13 residues. Germline V lookup: CDR1 MNHEY, CDR2 SMNVEV (reference sequence). The ends were cut back, 5 bases at V and 5 bases at J, with 12 bases in the middle. The CDR3, as DNA: TGTGCCAGCAGTCCGGGGAGGGGTACTGAAGCTTTCTTT. Translating gives CASSPGRGTEAFF.

The CDR3 coding sequence is TGTGCCAGCAGTGCGCGTCTAGGGAATGAGCAGTTCTTC. Its protein is CASSARLGNEQFF. V gene TRBV6-1 combines with J gene TRBJ2-1; D is unclear. The CDR3 is 13 residues long. In germline, CDR1 is MNHNS, CDR2 SASEGT. V lost 4 bases, J lost 7 bases, and 11 bases lay in between.

This chain links TRBV5-1 with TRBJ2-3; unclear D gene. V shed 0 bases and J shed 2 bases, with 4 bases lying between them. This CDR3 has 13 amino acids. Germline CDR1 reads SGHRS; CDR2 reads YFSETQ. The CDR3 DNA sequence: TGCGCCAGCAGCTTGGTTCTCACAGATACGCAGTATTTT. Its translation is CASSLVLTDTQYF.

This chain links TRBV29-1 with TRBJ1-2; D gene uncertain. V was trimmed by 7 bases and J by 1 base, leaving 10 bases between them. Germline V gene lookup returns CDR1 SQVTM and CDR2 ANQGSEA. The CDR3 has 12 amino acids. CDR3 in amino acids: CSAGRINYGYTF. The CDR3 nucleotides read TGCAGCGCTGGTAGAATTAACTATGGCTACACCTTC. Looking up the rest from reference TRBV29-1 and TRBJ1-2 gives the full variable domain: SAVISQKPSRDICQRGTSLTIQCQVDSQVTMMFWYRQQPGQSLTLIATANQGSEATYESGFVIDKFPISRPNLTFSTLTVSNMSPEDSSIYLCSAGRINYGYTFGSGTRLTVV.

The chain joins TRBV11-3 to TRBJ2-7, with TRBD1 matching over 7 bases. The CDR3 is made up of 13 amino acids. Trimming removed 1 base from V and 3 bases from J; junction bases left unmatched: 0. The germline gives CDR1 SGHNT, CDR2 YENEEA. In DNA, the CDR3 is TGTGCCAGCAGCTTAGGGGACAGCTACGAGCAGTACTTC. As protein: CASSLGDSYEQYF.

The CDR3 bases are TGTGCCAGCAGCCAAGGCACAGGGGCAGGGGAGACCCAGTACTTC. As protein: CASSQGTGAGETQYF. The chain has TRBV14 and TRBJ2-5; 7 bases agree with TRBD1. The CDR3 length is 15 residues. CDR1 is SGHDN and CDR2 is FVKESK in the germline V gene. V lost 1 base, J lost 5 bases, and 7 bases stayed unmatched.

This clonotype has only a few counts. The chain couples TRBV20-1 to TRBJ2-5; 12 bases map to TRBD2. V shed 0 bases and J 2 bases; nucleotides not matched to a gene: 4. The CDR3 contains 16 residues. Germline CDR1 DFQATT, CDR2 SNEGSKA (reference sequence). The DNA for the CDR3 is TGCAGTGCTAGAGATCTAGCGGGGGGGATTCAAGAGACCCAGTACTTC. It specifies CSARDLAGGIQETQYF.

This clonotype was counted only a few times. The junction departs from germline at one end; a sequencing error may be responsible. The chain carries TRBV6-5 and TRBJ1-2; 7 bases are a match to TRBD1. Germline CDR1 is MNHEY and CDR2 is SVGAGI. This CDR3 has 13 amino acids. DNA for the CDR3: TGTGTCAGCAGTTTCAGGGGGAACTATGGCTACACCTTC. Its protein is CVSSFRGNYGYTF.

As DNA, the CDR3 is TGTGCCGCCGCCACCGGGGCTGGAAACACCATATATTTT. Its translation: CAAATGAGNTIYF. The chain joins TRBV10-3 to TRBJ1-3; D remains unclear. The CDR3 is made up of 13 amino acids. Germline loops: CDR1 ENHRY, CDR2 SYGVKD. Trimming took off 11 bases at V and 2 bases at J, with 13 bases between the two ends.

This clonotype occurred a few times. The rearrangement uses TRBV19 and TRBJ1-2; the D is unclear. Germline V gene sequence: CDR1 LNHDA, CDR2 SQIVND (reference sequence). The CDR3 contains 12 residues. The V and J ends lost 3 bases and 8 bases respectively, with 10 bases between them. The CDR3: CASSIPTAGYTF. The CDR3 DNA reads as TGTGCCAGTAGTATCCCAACGGCAGGCTACACCTTC.

The chain recombines TRBV11-2 with TRBJ2-5; TRBD2 aligns across 10 bases. V dropped 1 base and J dropped 6; count of bases not matched to a gene: 8. The CDR3 is 16 residues long. Germline V lookup: CDR1 SGHAT, CDR2 FQNNGV. The CDR3 spells CASSLGGAGGVKTQYF. The CDR3 coding sequence is TGTGCCAGCAGCTTAGGAGGAGCGGGGGGGGTAAAGACCCAGTACTTC.

This chain connects TRBV27 to TRBJ1-2, with D tentatively TRBD1 (5 bases). This CDR3 has 12 amino acids. Germline lookup yields CDR1 MNHEY and CDR2 SMNVEV (reference sequence). Trimming stripped 3 bases from V and 8 bases from J, with 10 bases between. In DNA, the CDR3 is TGTGCCAGCAGTTTCTTGGGGCAGGGCTACACCTTC. It specifies CASSFLGQGYTF.

Only a few counts were recorded for this clonotype. This rearrangement joins TRBV19 to TRBJ1-6, with 9 bases fitting TRBD1. This CDR3 spans 13 amino acids. V dropped 9 bases and J dropped 11; count of bases not matched to a gene: 8. CDR1 is LNHDA and CDR2 is SQIVND in the germline V gene (reference sequence). This CDR3 reads CASSQGAIPPLHF. CDR3 bases: TGTGCCAGCTCACAGGGGGCGATCCCACCCCTCCACTTT. The full variable domain, in which reference TRBV19 and TRBJ1-6 provide the parts outside the CDR3, is DGGITQSPKYLFRKEGQNVTLSCEQNLNHDAMYWYRQDPGQGLRLIYYSQIVNDFQKGDIAEGYSVSREKKESFPLTVTSAQKNPTAFYLCASSQGAIPPLHFGNGTRLTVT.

This rearrangement joins TRBV10-2 to TRBJ2-7, with TRBD1 matching over 8 bases. CDR1 and CDR2 from the germline V gene are WSHSY and SAAADI. The CDR3 extends over 15 amino acids. Trimming removed 4 bases from V and 5 bases from J; junction bases left unmatched: 10. CDR3 sequence reads: CASSGMSGGLNEQYF. CDR3 in DNA: TGCGCCAGCAGTGGTATGTCAGGGGGCTTAAACGAGCAGTACTTC.